The source of this T cell receptor (beta chain) is a study of T cells expressing NK-cell markers. This CDR3 contains 13 residues. Germline V CDR1 and CDR2: ENHRY, SYGVKD. In generating TCR beta cDNA, 5'RACE template switching with UMIs was used. TCRdb reworked the 5' RACE reads into one entry per CDR3 protein, no DNA. The repertoire shows approximately 150,000 distinct CDR3 sequences; the top ten hold approximately 12%. The origin of this receptor is a man aged 18 to 29 in good health. This chain links TRBV10-3 with TRBJ2-2; the TCRdb call, TRBD1, lacks DNA for checking. Sequencing input: blood T cells: a sorted CD56 or NKG2C T cell subset, CD4+ or CD8+ T cells, or bulk PBMC T cells (not recorded which). The CDR3 sequence: CASTLGEAGELFF.